This T cell receptor (beta chain) was documented in a study of blood T cell repertoires in COVID-19. Looking at the study overall: The cDNA or gDNA used as material had been derived from T cells, B-cell-depleted T cells, or PBMCs.

This table comes from immunoSEQ multiplex PCR, and its TCRdb copy is limited to in-frame clones, with some not included. The table lists approximately 470,000 clones, 70% to 90% of them singletons, with approximately 2.9% in the top ten. CDR1 and CDR2 from the germline V gene are SEHNR and FQNEAQ (reference sequence). Trimming removed 4 bases at V and 3 bases at J, with 16 bases between. This CDR3 is 15 amino acids long. The sequence was obtained from a human donor in a cohort sampled during active COVID-19. The chain links TRBV7-9 to TRBJ2-7, with D perhaps matching TRBD2 (6 bases). Sequenced material: peripheral blood. CDR3 sequence reads: CASSYQEGGLYEQYF. Here the CDR3 DNA reads TGTGCCAGCAGCTACCAGGAGGGAGGTCTCTACGAGCAGTACTTC.